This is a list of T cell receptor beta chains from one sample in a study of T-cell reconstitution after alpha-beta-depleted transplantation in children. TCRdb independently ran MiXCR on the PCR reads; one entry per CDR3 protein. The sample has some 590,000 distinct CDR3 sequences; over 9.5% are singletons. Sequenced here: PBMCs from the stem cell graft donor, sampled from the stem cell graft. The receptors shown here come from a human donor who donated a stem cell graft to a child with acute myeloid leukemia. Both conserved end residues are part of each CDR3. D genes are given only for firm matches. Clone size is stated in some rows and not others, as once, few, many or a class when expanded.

TGTGCCAGCAGCCCAGTCGCGTCTTCTTTCCTAGCGGGGGCCTACGAGCAGTACTTC,CASSPVASSFLAGAYEQYF,NA,TRBD2,TRBJ2-7,19,TRBV7-8
TGTGCCAGCAGCGTAGGGGGAAACTCCTACAATGAGCAGTTCTTC,CASSVGGNSYNEQFF,few,NA,TRBJ2-1,15,TRBV9
TGTGCCAGCAGCTTTGCAGTTACCTACGAGCAGTACTTC,CASSFAVTYEQYF,NA,NA,TRBJ2-7,13,TRBV7-2
TGCAGCGTTGGACAGAGCACCGGGGAGCTGTTTTTT,CSVGQSTGELFF,many,NA,TRBJ2-2,12,TRBV29-1
TGTGCCAGCAGCGTAGCGAATAGGGAAGATGGCTACACCTTC,CASSVANREDGYTF,few,NA,TRBJ1-2,14,TRBV9
TGTGCCAGCAGCAGGACTAGCGGGATAAGGTCCCCCGTCGAGCAGTACTTC,CASSRTSGIRSPVEQYF,few,TRBD2,TRBJ2-7,17,TRBV6-2/TRBV6-3
TGTGCCAGCAGCCGAGTGGACAGATACAATGAGCAGTTCTTC,CASSRVDRYNEQFF,NA,NA,TRBJ2-1,14,TRBV14
TGTGCCAGCAATGCCGGTTACACCGGGGAGCTGTTTTTT,CASNAGYTGELFF,NA,NA,TRBJ2-2,13,TRBV7-6
TGTGCCATCACGGAGGGGAGCTATGGCTACACCTTC,CAITEGSYGYTF,few,NA,TRBJ1-2,12,TRBV10-3
TGCAGCGTCCCCCGGGACAGGGGCGTAATGAACACTGAAGCTTTCTTT,CSVPRDRGVMNTEAFF,many,TRBD1,TRBJ1-1,16,TRBV29-1
TGCGCCAGCAGCTTGGTTGGACAGGGGGCTTCGGGGGAGACCCAGTACTTC,CASSLVGQGASGETQYF,few,TRBD1,TRBJ2-5,17,TRBV5-1
TGTGCCAGCAGCCCCTTCATGTCTAGCGGGAGGGCCTGGGGATTCTTC,CASSPFMSSGRAWGFF,NA,TRBD2,TRBJ2-1,16,TRBV6-1
TGTGCCAGCAGTTCTCCCTCCGGCCAAGAGACCCAGTACTTC,CASSSPSGQETQYF,NA,NA,TRBJ2-5,14,TRBV28
TGTGCCAGCAGCTTTCCTAGCGGGAAAATGAACACCGGGGAGCTGTTTTTT,CASSFPSGKMNTGELFF,many,TRBD2,TRBJ2-2,17,TRBV5-4
TGCAGTGCTAGGAGCGGGAGTGGGTACGAGCAGTACTTC,CSARSGSGYEQYF,many,TRBD2,TRBJ2-7,13,TRBV20-1
TGTGCCAGCAGCTTTATAATGGGGGCTACTAATGAAAAACTGTTTTTT,CASSFIMGATNEKLFF,few,NA,TRBJ1-4,16,TRBV11-2
TGTGCCAGCAGCTTGCTCAAGCGGGGCATTCCCGGACTAGCGGGAGGAGATAACTACAATGAGCAGTTCTTC,CASSLLKRGIPGLAGGDNYNEQFF,many,TRBD2,TRBJ2-1,24,TRBV5-7
TGTGCCAGCAGCCAAGCCGGCGGGAGAGGATCGGAGACCCAGTACTTC,CASSQAGGRGSETQYF,few,TRBD2,TRBJ2-5,16,TRBV4-2
TGTGCCAGCAGTCTAGGACTGCCGCTATGGGGGCAGCCCCAGCATTTT,CASSLGLPLWGQPQHF,few,NA,TRBJ1-5,16,TRBV12-3/TRBV12-4
TGTGCCAGCAGTTTCTCAAGCGGGACGAGCACAGATACGCAGTATTTT,CASSFSSGTSTDTQYF,NA,TRBD2,TRBJ2-3,16,TRBV27
TGCAGTGCTATCCCGGCTAGCGGGGGATCAGATACGCAGTATTTT,CSAIPASGGSDTQYF,few,TRBD2,TRBJ2-3,15,TRBV20-1
TGTGCCAGCAGCCAAGATCTTGTCATTAGGGAGACCCAGTACTTC,CASSQDLVIRETQYF,NA,NA,TRBJ2-5,15,TRBV3-1
TGTGCCAGCAGTGAAAGGGCGGTAGGAGTAGGCAAAAACATTCAGTACTTC,CASSERAVGVGKNIQYF,many,NA,TRBJ2-4,17,TRBV6-1
TGTGCCAGCAGCCAACGGGGACCCACAGATACGCAGTATTTT,CASSQRGPTDTQYF,NA,NA,TRBJ2-3,14,TRBV3-1
TGCGCCAGCAGCTTGTTTGGGGAAACGAGCACTGAAGCTTTCTTT,CASSLFGETSTEAFF,many,NA,TRBJ1-1,15,TRBV5-1
TGTGCCACCAGTGACGAAGACAGGGATAGCTACACCTTC,CATSDEDRDSYTF,NA,TRBD1,TRBJ1-2,13,TRBV24-1
TGTGCCATCAGCCTACAGGGGGCAACAGATACGCAGTATTTT,CAISLQGATDTQYF,NA,TRBD1,TRBJ2-3,14,TRBV10-3
TGTGCCAGCAGCCAAGAGGGGGTAGGAAAGCGGGGGTACAATGAGCAGTTCTTC,CASSQEGVGKRGYNEQFF,many,TRBD2,TRBJ2-1,18,TRBV4-2
TGTGCCAGCAGCTTGATGGACTATGGCTACACCTTC,CASSLMDYGYTF,NA,NA,TRBJ1-2,12,TRBV7-2
TGTGCCAGCTCCACTGGGACAGGGTCCAATCAGCCCCAGCATTTT,CASSTGTGSNQPQHF,many,TRBD1,TRBJ1-5,15,TRBV28
TGTGCCAGCAGCCCACTCCGGGACAGGGGTCTTGAAAAACTGTTTTTT,CASSPLRDRGLEKLFF,many,TRBD1,TRBJ1-4,16,TRBV7-2